This TCR beta chain appears in the sequencing data of a study of cytomegalovirus exposure and HLA in healthy donors (dated 2017 in TCRdb). For the study in its entirety: In an earlier analysis of 550 to 750 of the donors, 250 to 350 Gb of sequence data and 120 million or so unique TCR beta sequences from 150 million to 200 million T cells were reported. An early release that covered some 640 HLA-typed donors contained 300 to 350 gigabases of sequencing data and tens of millions of unique TCR sequences. Of the approximately 400 genotyped donors, approximately 80% fell in the genetic ancestry cluster associated with self-reported Caucasian donors. The aim of the study was to test whether cataloging public T cell receptors could identify signatures of past pathogen exposure. Using immunosequencing, the study profiled T cell repertoires from fewer than 850 subjects and related those repertoires to cytomegalovirus serostatus. In addition to the first cohort of about 650 subjects, a separate validation cohort of 100 to 150 different subjects was used. To predict cytomegalovirus infection status, the study combined high-throughput TCR immunosequencing, statistical association of individual TCRs with disease status, and machine learning. To study patterns of TCR occurrence, a later analysis re-analyzed previously published TCR beta repertoires from several hundred donors and added high-resolution HLA genotyping. Rather than using new phenotypic data, the later analysis identified candidate immune exposures from TCR beta sequences and from how often those sequences occurred across donors. To decide whether each TCR beta V gene segment behaved as functional or pseudogenic, an earlier analysis of fewer than 750 of the donors relied on high-throughput TCR beta sequencing. Donor age, sex, ethnicity and CMV serostatus were collected together with the repertoire data. A later genetic analysis used genome-wide SNP genotypes for about 55% of the 666 donors, treating that subset as a discovery cohort. Every discovery cohort repertoire had been produced on one sequencing platform. Class I and class II HLA loci were covered by the typing at four-digit resolution. The number of donors typed differed by locus, with about 629-630 for A, B, C, DRB1 and DQB1, over 500 for DQA1, over 600 for DPA1, and approximately 470 for DPB1. Because of strong linkage in the cohort, four or five DR-DQ haplotypes were treated as single units for association and clustering. Across about 370 genotyped donors of the cohort, an average of about 240,000 unique TCR beta nucleotide sequences per donor were sequenced, and 15% to 20% of those sequences were non-productive. General conclusions and limits of the study: Most TCR sequences were seen in very few donors, while some public TCRs were found in many individuals. Because some donors lacked HLA typing at each locus, the association tests relied only on the typed subset. When HLA alleles, especially DR and DQ, strongly co-occurred, attributing TCR associations to individual alleles was difficult. It was suggested by the authors that the approach could potentially be generalized to other disease states and immunological phenotypes. A group of highly shared sequence variants was considered likely to be a technical artifact of the sequencing pipeline. Because counts were too low, roughly 17 rarely observed V segments, including chromosome 9 orphons, were left out of the earlier analysis of some 640 of the donors. Most CMV-associated TCR beta chains appeared to be HLA-restricted in a later analysis, and the HLA associations seemed to be driven largely by CMV exposure. Correlated functional status among segregating V segments might be attributable to linkage disequilibrium, but an unknown experimental factor could not be ruled out. A further reported finding was that TCR beta sequences accurately predicted the HLA-A and HLA-B alleles for most subjects in the first cohort. The 87-base-pair reads could not distinguish some IMGT-functional V segments, including TRBV6-2 and TRBV6-3, so those segments were excluded. A later genetic analysis associated a missense DCLRE1C variant with V-gene and J-gene trimming of TCR beta chains, and an independent cohort replicated the association. The classifier was reported to diagnose cytomegalovirus status with high specificity and sensitivity in both the original and validation cohorts. In a later analysis, several top co-occurrence clusters were reported to appear linked to parvovirus B19, influenza, CMV and Epstein-Barr virus. In a later analysis, some 18,000 TCR beta sequences were associated with specific HLA alleles at a false discovery rate of 0.05. The presence/absence analyses assumed that sequencing depth was roughly uniform across donors, and that assumption may not be true. Compared with the roughly 670-donor mean, donors in an Asian-associated ancestry cluster had fewer N-insertions in productive TCRs, according to a later genetic analysis. In an earlier analysis of about 600 of the donors, most TCR beta V segments appeared in productive rearrangements about 87% or about 30% of the time, broadly matching IMGT annotations. Compared with equally common non-associated chains, HLA-associated TCR beta chains in a later analysis were more clonally expanded and had lower generation probabilities. This cohort had only TCR beta chains sequenced, and the lack of alpha or paired-chain data limited which features could be detected. In the study, some 180 TCR beta chains were listed as associated with cytomegalovirus. The only immune exposure information available for the cohort was CMV serostatus. A few of the identified cytomegalovirus-associated TCR beta chains were confirmed in vitro to be specific for cytomegalovirus antigens. In a later analysis, TCR association rates were found to vary across HLA loci, with the most associated TCRs seen for DRB1 alleles and the fewest for HLA-C alleles.

CDR3 length: 13 amino acids, cysteine to phenylalanine. This entry keeps only the CDR3 DNA: 39 bases, framed from base 1. For CDR1 and CDR2, the germline V gene lists SGHAT and FQNNGV. V drops 1 base and J drops 10 bases, leaving 11 bases in between. In total, over 600 healthy bone marrow donors made up the cohort. At the time of sampling, all cohort members were nominally healthy, though unrecorded immune exposures were likely present. The donor was CMV seropositive and was included in the group of 250 to 300 seropositive cohort members. A peripheral blood sample was collected from each donor, and TCR beta sequencing was performed on peripheral blood mononuclear cells. The Qiagen DNeasy Blood Extraction Kit was used to extract genomic DNA from the blood cell samples. Concerning this clone: Its specific antigen is unknown. No qualities accompany the bases; no much larger clone lies one base away.

Library generation was performed with the immunoSEQ multiplex PCR assay. A mixture of 60 forward primers for TCR Vbeta segments and 13 reverse primers for TCR Jbeta segments was used in the multiplex PCR. Amplification of the CDR3 region of rearranged TCR beta genes was performed with a multiplex PCR assay on genomic DNA. The amplified TCR beta libraries were sequenced on the Illumina HiSeq System as 87-base-pair reads. The authors' pipeline ran thus. Across the 700 or so repertoires, a later analysis counted 80 million or so unique TCR beta chains, 8.5 million to 12 million of which were shared by at least two donors. Raw reads were error-corrected and collapsed into unique sequences by a nearest-neighbor algorithm in which closely related sequences were merged to remove PCR and sequencing errors. V, D and J gene segments were assigned by aligning CDR3 sequences to IMGT reference sequences. For a sequence to be retained, a match of at least six nucleotides to both a V gene segment and a J gene segment was required. Rearrangements were called productive when the CDR3 lacked stop codons and stayed in frame with V and J; all others were non-productive. Following IMGT convention, CDR3 was defined as the stretch from the second conserved V-encoded cysteine up to the conserved J-encoded phenylalanine. Sequences without an unambiguous match to a single V gene segment were excluded from the earlier analysis of over 500 of the donors. An earlier analysis of several hundred of the donors called V segments functional above 56.7% productive rearrangements and segregating when the between-donor standard deviation exceeded 5%. To diagnose cytomegalovirus status from the catalog of TCR beta chain sequences, a statistical classification framework was built. In a later analysis, TCR nucleotide sequences were compared against IMGT/GENE-DB human TR gene sequences so that V and J genes could be assigned. In a later analysis, CDR3 sequences and most-parsimonious VDJ recombination scenarios were assigned using the TCRdist pipeline. In a later analysis, each TCR beta chain was defined by its CDR3 amino acid sequence together with its V-gene family, and reads without a unique V-gene family were excluded. To address suspected cross-contamination and a sequencing artifact, a later analysis removed 550 to 750 highly shared, low-generation-probability nucleotide sequences. In a later analysis, a clonal expansion index was calculated for each public chain from normalized within-repertoire ranks of inferred template counts. A later analysis computed generation probabilities with a VDJ recombination model fitted to out-of-frame rearrangements, and checked the results against IGoR. In a later analysis, hypergeometric tests were used to score TCR-TCR, TCR-HLA and TCR-CMV co-occurrence, with a repertoire-size bias correction applied to TCR pairs. False discovery rates were estimated in a later analysis by permuting HLA or CMV assignments 20 times. A later analysis grouped co-occurring TCRs with DBSCAN, adding TCRdist sequence similarity when clustering within HLA-allele-positive subsets. Repertoires with fewer than 30,000 or more than 120,000 public chains, plus five repertoires with anomalous nucleotide sharing, were excluded from co-occurrence clustering. This is the immuneACCESS table as TCRdb keeps it, with only in-frame sequences that have V and J called. A part of the clones is gone; compared with another copy, unresolved V genes explain less than half, and the rest is unexplained. Clone size and the V and J calls come from that table; the DNA yielded D and trimming. The sample yields 55,000 to 80,000 clones; approximately 75% were counted once. The biggest ten clones account for about 8.3% of the sample.

The origin of this receptor is a man aged 60-69 years in good health and CMV-seropositive. Rearrangement joined TRBV11-2 to TRBJ2-1, with TRBD1 tentatively as D gene (5 bases match). The source material was PBMCs. Read as DNA, the sequence is TGTGCCAGCAGCTTAGGGAACAGGTGGGAGCAGTTCTTC. Its coded protein is CASSLGNRWEQFF.